The 3 T cell receptor beta chains below all came from one sample that was sequenced in a study of blood T cell repertoires in COVID-19. Profiling relied on immunoSEQ multiplex PCR, and the TCRdb table lists in-frame clones only, not all of them. Here the sample spans 180,000 or so clones, about four fifths being singletons. Sequencing was performed on PBMCs or T cells enriched from blood (not recorded which). Receptor source: a man in his fifties who had recovered from COVID-19.

CDR3 region: CASNLKSTGTGELFF. DNA for the CDR3: TGTGCCAGCAATCTCAAATCGACAGGGACCGGGGAGCTGTTTTTT. The chain has TRBV6-5 and TRBJ2-2; 7 bases match TRBD1. J gave up 5 bases and V 7 bases, and 10 bases lay outside the gene matches. The germline gives CDR1 MNHEY, CDR2 SVGAGI. This CDR3 is 15 amino acids long.

The V and J genes are TRBV6-1 and TRBJ1-4, with D possibly matching TRBD1 (5 bases). This CDR3 has 15 residues. Trimming cost V 1 base and J 5 bases, with 11 bases left between them. The germline V gene encodes CDR1 MNHNS and CDR2 SASEGT. The CDR3 DNA follows: TGTGCCAGCAGTGAAGTCAGGGTAGGGAATGAAAAACTGTTTTTT. Translated: CASSEVRVGNEKLFF.

This clone was seen a few times. This chain uses TRBV24-1 with TRBJ2-1; no definite D call. V lost 1 base to trimming and J lost 5 bases, with 8 bases between them. The length of the CDR3 is 14 residues. Germline lookup yields CDR1 KGHDR and CDR2 SFDVKD. CDR3 protein: CATSDFLGDNEQFF. As DNA, the CDR3 is TGTGCCACCAGTGATTTCCTAGGCGACAATGAGCAGTTCTTC.